This T cell receptor (beta chain) comes out of a study of T cells after yellow fever vaccination. Study-level findings and limits: Subsequent to the booster, the majority of primary-vaccination clones reappeared (around 95% CD4, approximately 85% CD8).

TCRdb processed the 5' RACE reads anew with MiXCR; each CDR3 protein has one entry. The sample shows approximately 300,000 distinct CDR3 sequences, about 10% of them seen only once. A word on this clonotype: Its antigen is currently unknown.

The CDR3 is made up of 14 amino acids. Trimming took 5 bases from V and 3 from J; bases not matched to a gene: 6. Germline values: CDR1 MNHEY, CDR2 SMNVEV (reference sequence). The chain links TRBV27 to TRBJ1-2; 7 nucleotides line up with TRBD1. The sequence was obtained from a man between 18 and 35 years old who received the YFV17D yellow fever vaccine. Sequenced here: CD4+ T cells sorted from PBMCs, sampled 45 days after the yellow fever booster vaccination. Here the CDR3 reads CASSPWGTDYGYTF. CDR3 DNA: TGTGCCAGCAGTCCGTGGGGGACAGACTATGGCTACACCTTC.